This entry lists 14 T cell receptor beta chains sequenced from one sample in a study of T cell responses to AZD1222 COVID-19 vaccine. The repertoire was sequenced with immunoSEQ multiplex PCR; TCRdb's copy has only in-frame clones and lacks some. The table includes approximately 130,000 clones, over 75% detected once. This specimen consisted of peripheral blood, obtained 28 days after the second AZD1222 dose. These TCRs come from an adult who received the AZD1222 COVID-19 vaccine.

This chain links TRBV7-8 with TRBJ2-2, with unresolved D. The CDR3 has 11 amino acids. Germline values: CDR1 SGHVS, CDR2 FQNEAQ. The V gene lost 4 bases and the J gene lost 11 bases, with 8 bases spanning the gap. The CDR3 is CASSWGPELFF. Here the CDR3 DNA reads TGTGCCAGCAGCTGGGGTCCAGAGCTGTTTTTT. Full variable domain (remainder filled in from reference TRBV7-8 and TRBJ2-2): GAGVSQSPRYKVAKRGQDVALRCDPISGHVSLFWYQQALGQGPEFLTYFQNEAQLDKSGLPSDRFFAERPEGSVSTLKIQRTQQEDSAVYLCASSWGPELFFGEGSRLTVL.

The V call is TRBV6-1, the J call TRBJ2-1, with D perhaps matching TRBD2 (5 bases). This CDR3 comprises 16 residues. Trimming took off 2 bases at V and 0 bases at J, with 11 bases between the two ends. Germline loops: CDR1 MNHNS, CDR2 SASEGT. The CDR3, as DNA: TGTGCCAGCAGTGAAACCGGGGTTAGCTCCTACAATGAGCAGTTCTTC. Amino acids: CASSETGVSSYNEQFF.

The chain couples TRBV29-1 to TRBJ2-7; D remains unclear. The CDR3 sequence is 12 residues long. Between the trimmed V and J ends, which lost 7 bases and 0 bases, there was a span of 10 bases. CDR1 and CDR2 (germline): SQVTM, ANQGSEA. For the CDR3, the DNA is TGCAGCGCCAGCGCGAGCTCCTACGAGCAGTACTTC. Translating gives CSASASSYEQYF.

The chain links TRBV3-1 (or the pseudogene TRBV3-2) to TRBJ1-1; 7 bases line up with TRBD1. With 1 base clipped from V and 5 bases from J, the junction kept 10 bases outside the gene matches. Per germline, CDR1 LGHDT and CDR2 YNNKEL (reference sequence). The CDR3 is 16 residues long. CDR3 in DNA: TGTGCCAGCAGCCAAGGAGGGGGCACCCTCGTGACTGAAGCTTTCTTT. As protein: CASSQGGGTLVTEAFF.

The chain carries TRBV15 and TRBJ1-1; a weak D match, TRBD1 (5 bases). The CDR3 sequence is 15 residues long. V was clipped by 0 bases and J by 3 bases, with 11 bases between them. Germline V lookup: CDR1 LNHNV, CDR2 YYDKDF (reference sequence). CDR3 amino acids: CATSRDPGRDTEAFF. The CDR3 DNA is TGTGCCACCAGCAGAGATCCGGGGCGAGACACTGAAGCTTTCTTT.

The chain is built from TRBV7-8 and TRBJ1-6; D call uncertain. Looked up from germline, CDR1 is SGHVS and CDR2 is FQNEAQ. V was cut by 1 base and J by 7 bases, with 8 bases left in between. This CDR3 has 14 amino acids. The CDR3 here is CASSLEARNSPLHF. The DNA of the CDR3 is TGTGCCAGCAGCTTAGAGGCCAGGAATTCACCCCTCCACTTT.

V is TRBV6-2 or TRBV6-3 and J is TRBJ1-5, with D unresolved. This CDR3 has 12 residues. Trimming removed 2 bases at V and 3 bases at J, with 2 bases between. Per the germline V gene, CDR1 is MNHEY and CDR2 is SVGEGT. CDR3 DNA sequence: TGTGCCAGCAGTTACACCAATCAGCCCCAGCATTTT. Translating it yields CASSYTNQPQHF.

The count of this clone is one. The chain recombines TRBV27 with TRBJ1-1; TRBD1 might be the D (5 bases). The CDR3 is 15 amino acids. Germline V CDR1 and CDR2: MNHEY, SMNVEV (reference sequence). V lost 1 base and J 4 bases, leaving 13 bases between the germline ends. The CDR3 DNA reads TGTGCCAGCAGTTTATACACTGGGGGGTCCACTGAAGCTTTCTTT. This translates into CASSLYTGGSTEAFF.

The CDR3 bases are TGTGCCAGCAGTGCAGGTGGCGGTAATGAAAAACTGTTTTTT. It translates to CASSAGGGNEKLFF. The gene calls are TRBV6-4 and TRBJ1-4; no clear D. This CDR3 region has 14 residues. Trimming left V 4 bases short and J 4 bases short, with 10 bases between. CDR1 is MRHNA and CDR2 is SNTAGT in the germline V gene.

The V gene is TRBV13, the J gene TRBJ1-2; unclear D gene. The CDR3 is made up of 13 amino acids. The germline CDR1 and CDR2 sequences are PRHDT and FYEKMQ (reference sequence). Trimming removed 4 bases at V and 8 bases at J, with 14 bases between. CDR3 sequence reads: CASSYSAGSGYTF. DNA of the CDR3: TGTGCCAGCAGCTACTCGGCCGGGTCGGGCTACACCTTC.

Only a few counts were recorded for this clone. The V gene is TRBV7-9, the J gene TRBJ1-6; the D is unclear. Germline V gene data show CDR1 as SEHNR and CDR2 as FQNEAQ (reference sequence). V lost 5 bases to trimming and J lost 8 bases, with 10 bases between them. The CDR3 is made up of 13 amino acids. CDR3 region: CASSPMTDSPLHF. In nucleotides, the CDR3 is TGTGCCAGCAGCCCGATGACGGATTCACCCCTCCACTTT.

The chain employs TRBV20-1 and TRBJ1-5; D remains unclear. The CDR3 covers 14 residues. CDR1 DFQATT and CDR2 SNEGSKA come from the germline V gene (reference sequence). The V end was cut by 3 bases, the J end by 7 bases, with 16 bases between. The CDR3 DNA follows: TGCAGTGCTAGTCTAGGGCAGAGCTTCCAGCCCCAGCATTTT. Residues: CSASLGQSFQPQHF.

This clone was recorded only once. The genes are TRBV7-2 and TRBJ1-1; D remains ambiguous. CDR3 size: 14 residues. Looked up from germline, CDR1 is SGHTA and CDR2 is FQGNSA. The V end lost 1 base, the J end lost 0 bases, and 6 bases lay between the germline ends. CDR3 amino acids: CASSLVHLNTEAFF. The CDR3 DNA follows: TGTGCCAGCAGCTTAGTACACCTGAACACTGAAGCTTTCTTT.

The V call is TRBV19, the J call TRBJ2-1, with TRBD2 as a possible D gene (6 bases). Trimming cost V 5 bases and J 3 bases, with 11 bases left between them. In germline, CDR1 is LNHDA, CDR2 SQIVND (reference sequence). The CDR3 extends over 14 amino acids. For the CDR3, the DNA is TGTGCCAGTAGTGGCGGGACTCGCTACAATGAGCAGTTCTTC. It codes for CASSGGTRYNEQFF.